The TCR beta chain under discussion was sequenced for a study of read filtering for tumor transcriptome and immune sequencing. Across the whole study: TCR-mapped reads were about 4.05 to 11 million with IR-seq versus about 85 to 1,300 with RNA-seq. Study-level points and caveats: Without single-read clonotypes, shared clonotype proportions correlated more between IR-seq and RNA-seq. IR-seq captured clonotypes deeper and more reliably than RNA-seq.

Bone marrow was sampled from every patient at the time of active disease. Many counts were recorded for this clonotype. What it binds is unknown. Molecular barcoded adaptors covering alpha/delta and beta/gamma chains were used on roughly 370 ng RNA. TCRdb reanalysed the reads using MiXCR and keeps one entry per CDR3 protein. The table has over 50,000 distinct CDR3 sequences, about 15% seen once. The clonotype was recovered from a donor at least 40 years old with multiple myeloma. Sample: a population of CD138-negative cells sorted from bone marrow.

DNA for the CDR3: TGTGCCAGCAGCTTAGCGGGACCAGACAATGAGCAGTTCTTC. Translation gives CASSLAGPDNEQFF. The rearrangement links TRBV7-2 to TRBJ2-1, with D perhaps TRBD1 or TRBD2 (5 bases each). Germline V CDR1 and CDR2: SGHTA, FQGNSA. This CDR3 region has 14 residues. The V gene lost 0 bases and the J gene lost 5 bases, with 8 bases spanning the gap.